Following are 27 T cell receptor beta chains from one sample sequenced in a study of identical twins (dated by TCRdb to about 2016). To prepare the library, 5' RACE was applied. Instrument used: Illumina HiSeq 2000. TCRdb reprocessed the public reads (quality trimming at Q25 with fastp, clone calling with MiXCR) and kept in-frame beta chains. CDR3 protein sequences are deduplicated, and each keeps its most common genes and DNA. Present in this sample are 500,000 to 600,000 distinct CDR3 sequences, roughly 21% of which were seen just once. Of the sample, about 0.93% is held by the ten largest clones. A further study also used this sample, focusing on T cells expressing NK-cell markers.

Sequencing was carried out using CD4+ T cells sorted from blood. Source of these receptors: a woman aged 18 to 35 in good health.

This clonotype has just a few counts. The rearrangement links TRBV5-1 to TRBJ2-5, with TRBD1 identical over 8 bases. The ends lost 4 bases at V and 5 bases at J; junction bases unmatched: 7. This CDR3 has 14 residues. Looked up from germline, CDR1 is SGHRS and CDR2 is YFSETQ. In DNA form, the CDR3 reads TGCGCCAGCAGCCCAGTGACAGGGGAGGAGACCCAGTACTTC. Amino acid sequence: CASSPVTGEETQYF.

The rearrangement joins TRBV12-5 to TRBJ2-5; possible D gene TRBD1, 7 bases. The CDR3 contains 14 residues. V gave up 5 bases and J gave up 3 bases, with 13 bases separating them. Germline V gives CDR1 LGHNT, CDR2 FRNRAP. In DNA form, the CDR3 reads TGTGCTAGTGGTCAGGGGGGACTCGAAGAGACCCAGTACTTC. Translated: CASGQGGLEETQYF.

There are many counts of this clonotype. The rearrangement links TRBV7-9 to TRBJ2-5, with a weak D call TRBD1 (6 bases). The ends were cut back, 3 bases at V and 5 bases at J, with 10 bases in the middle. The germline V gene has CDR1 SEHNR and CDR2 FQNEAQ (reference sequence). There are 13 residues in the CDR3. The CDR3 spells CASSFRDTETQYF. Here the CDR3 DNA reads TGTGCCAGCAGCTTCCGGGACACGGAGACCCAGTACTTC.

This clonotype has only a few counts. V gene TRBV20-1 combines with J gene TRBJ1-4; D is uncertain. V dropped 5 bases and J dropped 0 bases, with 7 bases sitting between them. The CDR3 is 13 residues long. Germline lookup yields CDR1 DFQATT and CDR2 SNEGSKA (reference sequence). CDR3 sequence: CSASTSTNEKLFF. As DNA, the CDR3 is TGCAGTGCTTCGACGTCAACTAATGAAAAACTGTTTTTT.

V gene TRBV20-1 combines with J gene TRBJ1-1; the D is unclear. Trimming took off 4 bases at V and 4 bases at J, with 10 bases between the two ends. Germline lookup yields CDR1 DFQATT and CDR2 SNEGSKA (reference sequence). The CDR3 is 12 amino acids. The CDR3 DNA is TGCAGTGCTATGTTGTGGTCCACTGAAGCTTTCTTT. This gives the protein CSAMLWSTEAFF.

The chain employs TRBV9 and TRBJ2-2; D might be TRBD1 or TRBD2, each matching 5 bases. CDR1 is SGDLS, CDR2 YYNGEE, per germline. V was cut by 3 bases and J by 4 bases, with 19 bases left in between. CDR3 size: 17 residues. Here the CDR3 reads CASSGLGGPRGTGELFF. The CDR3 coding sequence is TGTGCCAGCAGCGGTCTTGGGGGACCACGGGGCACCGGGGAGCTGTTTTTT. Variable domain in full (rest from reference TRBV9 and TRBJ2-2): DSGVTQTPKHLITATGQRVTLRCSPRSGDLSVYWYQQSLDQGLQFLIQYYNGEERAKGNILERFSAQQFPDLHSELNLSSLELGDSALYFCASSGLGGPRGTGELFFGEGSRLTVL.

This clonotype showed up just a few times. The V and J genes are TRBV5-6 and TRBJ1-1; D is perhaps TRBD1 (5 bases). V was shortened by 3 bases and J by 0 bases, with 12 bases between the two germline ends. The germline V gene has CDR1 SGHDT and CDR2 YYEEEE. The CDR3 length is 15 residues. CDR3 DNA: TGTGCCAGCAGCTGGCAGGGAAGAGTGAACACTGAAGCTTTCTTT. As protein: CASSWQGRVNTEAFF.

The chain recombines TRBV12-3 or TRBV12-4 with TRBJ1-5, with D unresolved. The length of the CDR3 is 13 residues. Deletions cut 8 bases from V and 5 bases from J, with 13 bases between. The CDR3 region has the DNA TGTGCCAGCTCTTCTTTTCGAGATCAGCCCCAGCATTTT. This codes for CASSSFRDQPQHF.

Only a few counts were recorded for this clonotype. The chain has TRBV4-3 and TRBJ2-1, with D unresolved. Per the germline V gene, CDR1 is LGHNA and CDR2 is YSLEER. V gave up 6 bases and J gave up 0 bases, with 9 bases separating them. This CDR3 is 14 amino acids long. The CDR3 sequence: CASSTRSSYNEQFF. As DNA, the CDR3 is TGCGCCAGCAGTACCCGAAGCTCCTACAATGAGCAGTTCTTC.

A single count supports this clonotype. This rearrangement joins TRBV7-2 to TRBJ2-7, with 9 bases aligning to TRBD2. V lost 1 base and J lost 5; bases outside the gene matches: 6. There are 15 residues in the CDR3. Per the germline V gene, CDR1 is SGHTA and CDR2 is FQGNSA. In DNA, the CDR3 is TGTGCCAGCAGCTTAGGGGCGGGAGGGCCCCACGAGCAGTACTTC. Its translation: CASSLGAGGPHEQYF.

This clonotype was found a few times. The CDR3: CSSQVSNYGYTF. Written as DNA, the CDR3 is TGCAGTTCTCAGGTTTCTAACTATGGCTACACCTTC. The V gene is TRBV29-1, the J gene TRBJ1-2, with D unresolved. The germline CDR1 and CDR2 sequences are SQVTM and ANQGSEA. CDR3 size: 12 residues.

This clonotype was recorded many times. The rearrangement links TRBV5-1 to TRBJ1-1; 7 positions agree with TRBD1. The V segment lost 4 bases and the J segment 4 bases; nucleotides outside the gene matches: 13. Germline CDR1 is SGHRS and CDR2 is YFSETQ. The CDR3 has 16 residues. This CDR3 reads CASSATTGVWGTEAFF. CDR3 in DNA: TGCGCCAGCAGCGCGACAACAGGGGTATGGGGCACTGAAGCTTTCTTT. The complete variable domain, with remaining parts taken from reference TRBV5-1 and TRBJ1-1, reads KAGVTQTPRYLIKTRGQQVTLSCSPISGHRSVSWYQQTPGQGLQFLFEYFSETQRNKGNFPGRFSGRQFSNSRSEMNVSTLELGDSALYLCASSATTGVWGTEAFFGQGTRLTVV.

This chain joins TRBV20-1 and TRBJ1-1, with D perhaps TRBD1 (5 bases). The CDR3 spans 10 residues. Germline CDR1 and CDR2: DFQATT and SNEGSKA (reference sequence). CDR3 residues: CRAGGTEAFF. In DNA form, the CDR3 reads TGCAGGGCTGGGGGGACTGAAGCTTTCTTT.

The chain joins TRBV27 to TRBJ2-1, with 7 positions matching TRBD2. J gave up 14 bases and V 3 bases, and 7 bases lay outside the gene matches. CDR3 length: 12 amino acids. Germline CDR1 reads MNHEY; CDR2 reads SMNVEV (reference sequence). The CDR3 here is CASSFLSGREFF. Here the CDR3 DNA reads TGTGCCAGCAGTTTCCTTAGCGGGCGGGAGTTCTTC.

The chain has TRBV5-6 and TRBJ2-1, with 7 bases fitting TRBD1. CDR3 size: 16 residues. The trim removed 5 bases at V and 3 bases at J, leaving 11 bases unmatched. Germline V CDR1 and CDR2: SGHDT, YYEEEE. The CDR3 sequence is CASSSGLGTVYNEQFF. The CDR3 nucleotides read TGTGCCAGCAGTTCCGGGCTTGGGACAGTCTACAATGAGCAGTTCTTC.

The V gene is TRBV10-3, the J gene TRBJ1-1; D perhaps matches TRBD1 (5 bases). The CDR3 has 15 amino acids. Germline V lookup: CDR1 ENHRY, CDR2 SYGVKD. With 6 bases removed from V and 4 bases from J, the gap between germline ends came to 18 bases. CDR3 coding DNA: TGTGCCATCAGCGAACACGGGGGGGGAGGCACTGAAGCTTTCTTT. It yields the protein CAISEHGGGGTEAFF.

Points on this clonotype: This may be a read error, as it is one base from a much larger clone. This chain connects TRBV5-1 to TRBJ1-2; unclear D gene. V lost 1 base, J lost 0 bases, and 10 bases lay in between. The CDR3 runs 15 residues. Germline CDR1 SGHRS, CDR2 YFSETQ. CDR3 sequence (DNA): TGCGCCAGCAGCTTGCCAGGCAAAGCTAACTATGGCTACACCTTC. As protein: CASSLPGKANYGYTF.

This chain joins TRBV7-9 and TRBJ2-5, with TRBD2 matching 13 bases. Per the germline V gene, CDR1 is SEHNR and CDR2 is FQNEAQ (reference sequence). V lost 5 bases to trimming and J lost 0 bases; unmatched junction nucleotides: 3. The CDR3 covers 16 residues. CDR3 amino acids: CASSLGLAGDQETQYF. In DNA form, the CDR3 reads TGTGCCAGCAGCCTAGGACTAGCGGGGGACCAAGAGACCCAGTACTTC. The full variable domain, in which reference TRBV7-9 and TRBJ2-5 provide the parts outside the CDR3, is DTGVSQNPRHKITKRGQNVTFRCDPISEHNRLYWYRQTLGQGPEFLTYFQNEAQLEKSRLLSDRFSAERPKGSFSTLEIQRTEQGDSAMYLCASSLGLAGDQETQYFGPGTRLLVL.

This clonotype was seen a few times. The CDR3 is CASSLAGWIQFF. The CDR3, as DNA: TGTGCCAGCAGTTTAGCGGGTTGGATACAGTTCTTC. The genes are TRBV28 and TRBJ2-1; a possible D gene is TRBD2 (5 bases). Trimming removed 2 bases from V and 13 bases from J, with 12 bases in between. There are 12 residues in the CDR3. The germline gives CDR1 MDHEN, CDR2 SYDVKM.

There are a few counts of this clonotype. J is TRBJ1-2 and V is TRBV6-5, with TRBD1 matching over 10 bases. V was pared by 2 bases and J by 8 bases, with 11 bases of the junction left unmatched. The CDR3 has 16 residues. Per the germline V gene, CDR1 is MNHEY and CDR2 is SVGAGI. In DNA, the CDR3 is TGTGCCAGCAGTTACGCGGGGACAGGGGCCACTAGGGGCTACACCTTC. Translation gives CASSYAGTGATRGYTF.

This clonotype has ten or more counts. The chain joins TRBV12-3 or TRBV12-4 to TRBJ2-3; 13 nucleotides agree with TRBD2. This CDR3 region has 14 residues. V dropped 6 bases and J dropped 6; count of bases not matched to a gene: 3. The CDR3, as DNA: TGTGCCAGCAGACTAGCGGGAGGGGGGGATACGCAGTATTTT. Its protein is CASRLAGGGDTQYF.

CDR3 region: CASSSFHQETQYF. As DNA, the CDR3 is TGTGCCAGCAGTTCTTTCCACCAAGAGACCCAGTACTTC. The genes are TRBV6-2 or TRBV6-3 and TRBJ2-5; D is unclear. Germline V lookup: CDR1 MNHEY, CDR2 SVGEGT. With 4 bases removed from V and 0 bases from J, the gap between germline ends came to 6 bases. The CDR3 has 13 amino acids.

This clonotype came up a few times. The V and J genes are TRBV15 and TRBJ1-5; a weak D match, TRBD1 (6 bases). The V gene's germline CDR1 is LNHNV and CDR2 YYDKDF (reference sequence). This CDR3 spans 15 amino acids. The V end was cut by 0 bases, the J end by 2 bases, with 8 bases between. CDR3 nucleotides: TGTGCCACCAGCAGAGACGGGGGGCGCAATCAGCCCCAGCATTTT. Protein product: CATSRDGGRNQPQHF.

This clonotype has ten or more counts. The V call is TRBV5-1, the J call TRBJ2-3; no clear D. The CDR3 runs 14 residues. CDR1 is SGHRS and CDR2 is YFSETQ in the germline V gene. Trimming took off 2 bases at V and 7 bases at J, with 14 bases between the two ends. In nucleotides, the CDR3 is TGCGCCAGCAGCTTCAATGCCGTCCTCAATACGCAGTATTTT. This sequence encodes CASSFNAVLNTQYF.

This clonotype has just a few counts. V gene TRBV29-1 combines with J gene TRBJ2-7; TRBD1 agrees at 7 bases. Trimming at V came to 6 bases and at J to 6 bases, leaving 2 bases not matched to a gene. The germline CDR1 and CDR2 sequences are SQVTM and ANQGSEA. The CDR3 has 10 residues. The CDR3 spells CSVRTGEQYF. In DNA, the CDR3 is TGCAGCGTCCGGACAGGCGAGCAGTACTTC.

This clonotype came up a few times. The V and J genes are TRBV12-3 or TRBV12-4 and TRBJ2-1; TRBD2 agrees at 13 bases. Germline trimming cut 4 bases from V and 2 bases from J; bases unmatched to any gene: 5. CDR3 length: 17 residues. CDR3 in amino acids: CASSWTSGSVPYNEQFF. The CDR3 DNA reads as TGTGCCAGCAGTTGGACTAGCGGGAGTGTCCCCTACAATGAGCAGTTCTTC.

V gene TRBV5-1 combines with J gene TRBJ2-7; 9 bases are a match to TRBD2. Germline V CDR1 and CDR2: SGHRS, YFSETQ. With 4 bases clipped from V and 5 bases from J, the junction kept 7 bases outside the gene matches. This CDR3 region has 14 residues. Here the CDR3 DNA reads TGCGCCAGCAGCCCCGGTGGACTAGCGAACGAGCAGTACTTC. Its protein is CASSPGGLANEQYF.